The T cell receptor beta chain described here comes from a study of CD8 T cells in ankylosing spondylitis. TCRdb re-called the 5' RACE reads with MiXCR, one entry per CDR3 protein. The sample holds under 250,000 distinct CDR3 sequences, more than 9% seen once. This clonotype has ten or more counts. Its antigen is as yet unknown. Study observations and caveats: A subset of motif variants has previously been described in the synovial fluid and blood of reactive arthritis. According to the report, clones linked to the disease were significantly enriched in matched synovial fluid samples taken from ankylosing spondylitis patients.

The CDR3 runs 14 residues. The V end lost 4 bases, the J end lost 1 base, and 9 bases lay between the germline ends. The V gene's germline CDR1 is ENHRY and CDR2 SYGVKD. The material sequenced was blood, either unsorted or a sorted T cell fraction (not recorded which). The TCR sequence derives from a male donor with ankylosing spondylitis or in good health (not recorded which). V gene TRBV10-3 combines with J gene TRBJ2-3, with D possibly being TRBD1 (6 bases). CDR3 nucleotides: TGTGCCATCAGTGTTAACAGGGGCACAGATACGCAGTATTTT. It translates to CAISVNRGTDTQYF.